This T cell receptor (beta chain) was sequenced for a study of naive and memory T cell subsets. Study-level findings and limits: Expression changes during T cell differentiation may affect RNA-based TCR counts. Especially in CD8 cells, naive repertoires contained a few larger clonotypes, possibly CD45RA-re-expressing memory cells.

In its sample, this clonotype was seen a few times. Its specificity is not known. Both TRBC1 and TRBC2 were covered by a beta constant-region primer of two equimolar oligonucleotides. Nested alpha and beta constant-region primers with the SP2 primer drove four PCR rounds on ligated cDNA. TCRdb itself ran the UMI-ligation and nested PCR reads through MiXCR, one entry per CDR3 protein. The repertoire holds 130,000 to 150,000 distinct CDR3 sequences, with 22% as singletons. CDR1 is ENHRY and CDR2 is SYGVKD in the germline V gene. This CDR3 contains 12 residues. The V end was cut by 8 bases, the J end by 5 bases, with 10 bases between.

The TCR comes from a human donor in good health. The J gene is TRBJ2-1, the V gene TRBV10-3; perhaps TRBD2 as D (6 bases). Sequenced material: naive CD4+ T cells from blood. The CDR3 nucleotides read TGTGCCATCCGCTCGGGGGACAATGAGCAGTTCTTC. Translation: CAIRSGDNEQFF.